The 32 T cell receptor beta chains in this list originate from one sample, sequenced in a study of blood T cell repertoires in COVID-19. Generated by immunoSEQ multiplex PCR, the TCRdb table keeps only in-frame clones and is missing some. The table has roughly 160,000 clones, 80% to 85% seen once. The sequenced material came from PBMCs or T cells enriched from blood (not recorded which). The receptors derive from an older woman who had recovered from COVID-19.

With regard to this clone: Other DNA sequences in the same sample also yield this CDR3. The chain carries TRBV5-1 and TRBJ2-2; possible D gene TRBD2, 6 bases. Germline V lookup: CDR1 SGHRS, CDR2 YFSETQ. CDR3 length equals 15 residues. Trimming took 3 bases from V and 2 from J, leaving 11 bases between them. CDR3 residues: CASSSGTPNTGELFF. The CDR3 DNA sequence: TGCGCCAGCAGCTCCGGGACTCCTAACACCGGGGAGCTGTTTTTT.

V is TRBV20-1 and J is TRBJ2-7, with 11 nucleotides matching TRBD1. Germline V gene lookup returns CDR1 DFQATT and CDR2 SNEGSKA (reference sequence). V dropped 3 bases and J dropped 5; count of bases not matched to a gene: 6. The CDR3 is 14 residues long. CDR3 coding DNA: TGCAGTGCTAGTAAGGGACAGGGGGTTAACGAGCAGTACTTC. Its protein is CSASKGQGVNEQYF.

V and J are TRBV7-9 and TRBJ1-1; D might be TRBD1 (5 bases). V was clipped by 3 bases and J by 0 bases, with 8 bases between them. Germline CDR1 is SEHNR and CDR2 is FQNEAQ (reference sequence). The CDR3 spans 14 residues. Written as DNA, the CDR3 is TGTGCCAGCAGCTTGGCAGGGATGAACACTGAAGCTTTCTTT. Residues: CASSLAGMNTEAFF.

This clone was counted only a few times. The V call is TRBV5-1, the J call TRBJ2-6; perhaps TRBD1 as D (6 bases). Germline V gene sequence: CDR1 SGHRS, CDR2 YFSETQ. There are 15 residues in the CDR3. The ends were cut back, 3 bases at V and 3 bases at J, with 10 bases in the middle. In nucleotides, the CDR3 is TGCGCCAGCAGCTACCAGGGGAATGGGGCCAACGTCCTGACTTTC. This encodes CASSYQGNGANVLTF. The variable domain in full, completed from reference TRBV5-1 and TRBJ2-6, reads KAGVTQTPRYLIKTRGQQVTLSCSPISGHRSVSWYQQTPGQGLQFLFEYFSETQRNKGNFPGRFSGRQFSNSRSEMNVSTLELGDSALYLCASSYQGNGANVLTFGAGSRLTVL.

Remarks on this clone: Other DNA variants within this sample encode the same CDR3. J is TRBJ1-1 and V is TRBV6-5; 8 bases fit TRBD1. This CDR3 spans 12 amino acids. V shed 7 bases, J shed 4 bases, and the junction held 2 bases outside the gene matches. CDR1 is MNHEY, CDR2 SVGAGI, per germline. CDR3 loop: CASKTGGTEAFF. CDR3 nucleotides: TGTGCCAGCAAAACAGGGGGCACTGAAGCTTTCTTT.

Regarding this clone: Different DNA sequences within this sample yield the same CDR3. V and J are TRBV5-1 and TRBJ1-2; 8 positions agree with TRBD1. Germline assignment: CDR1 SGHRS and CDR2 YFSETQ. V lost 2 bases and J lost 7; bases outside the gene matches: 4. The CDR3 has 13 residues. The CDR3 sequence: CASSFGQGGGYTF. The CDR3 nucleotides are TGCGCCAGCAGCTTCGGACAGGGTGGTGGCTACACCTTC.

The CDR3 sequence: CSVGNGQGGLVGYGYTF. CDR3 coding DNA: TGCAGCGTCGGGAATGGACAGGGGGGACTTGTTGGCTATGGCTACACCTTC. The chain has TRBV29-1 and TRBJ1-2; 10 nucleotides match TRBD1. V lost 6 bases and J lost 4; bases outside the gene matches: 17. The V gene's germline CDR1 is SQVTM and CDR2 ANQGSEA. The CDR3 runs 17 residues. Supplemented by reference TRBV29-1 and TRBJ1-2, the full variable domain reads SAVISQKPSRDICQRGTSLTIQCQVDSQVTMMFWYRQQPGQSLTLIATANQGSEATYESGFVIDKFPISRPNLTFSTLTVSNMSPEDSSIYLCSVGNGQGGLVGYGYTFGSGTRLTVV.

The genes are TRBV20-1 and TRBJ1-1, with D possibly being TRBD1 (6 bases). Trimming removed 3 bases from V and 3 bases from J, with 14 bases in between. The CDR3 totals 14 residues. Per the germline V gene, CDR1 is DFQATT and CDR2 is SNEGSKA (reference sequence). CDR3 in amino acids: CSASRQVGYTEAFF. DNA of the CDR3: TGCAGTGCTAGTCGACAGGTTGGGTACACTGAAGCTTTCTTT.

This chain joins TRBV5-6 and TRBJ2-2; no reliable D call. The CDR3 is 13 amino acids. CDR1 is SGHDT, CDR2 YYEEEE, per germline. V lost 4 bases and J 6 bases, leaving 10 bases between the germline ends. The CDR3 loop is CASSGSTPGELFF. The DNA for the CDR3 is TGTGCCAGCAGCGGCAGTACACCCGGGGAGCTGTTTTTT.

The J gene is TRBJ1-3, the V gene TRBV5-1; tentatively, D is TRBD1 (5 bases). The CDR3 spans 15 residues. The germline V gene has CDR1 SGHRS and CDR2 YFSETQ. With 1 base removed from V and 0 bases from J, the gap between germline ends came to 8 bases. The chain's CDR3 is CASSLQGISGNTIYF. Here the CDR3 DNA reads TGCGCCAGCAGCTTGCAGGGAATCTCTGGAAACACCATATATTTT.

As for this clone: Other DNA sequences in the sample encode the same CDR3. The J gene is TRBJ2-3, the V gene TRBV24-1; no firm D call. Germline V CDR1 and CDR2: KGHDR, SFDVKD. V was shortened by 4 bases and J by 6 bases, with 10 bases between the two germline ends. This CDR3 contains 13 residues. CDR3: CATSDPSVDTQYF. The CDR3 DNA sequence: TGTGCCACCAGTGACCCCTCGGTTGATACGCAGTATTTT.

The rearrangement joins TRBV2 to TRBJ1-2; no clear D. Germline V gene sequence: CDR1 SNHLY, CDR2 FYNNEI. CDR3 size: 14 residues. Between the trimmed V and J ends, which lost 4 bases and 7 bases, there was a span of 16 bases. CDR3 in DNA: TGTGCCAGCAGTGTTGGGCCTCTTTCGCGTGGCTACACCTTC. Translation: CASSVGPLSRGYTF.

The chain links TRBV5-8 to TRBJ2-1; unclear D gene. V was trimmed by 4 bases and J by 6 bases, leaving 8 bases between them. The CDR3 extends over 12 amino acids. The germline gives CDR1 SGHTS, CDR2 YDEGEE. The CDR3 protein is CASSQRFNEQFF. CDR3 bases: TGTGCCAGCAGCCAGAGGTTCAATGAGCAGTTCTTC.

The gene calls are TRBV7-2 and TRBJ1-1; no firm D call. The ends were cut back, 1 base at V and 0 bases at J, with 9 bases in the middle. Germline loops: CDR1 SGHTA, CDR2 FQGNSA. This CDR3 has 15 amino acids. CDR3 coding DNA: TGTGCCAGCAGCTTAGTTCTGAACATGAACACTGAAGCTTTCTTT. The encoded protein is CASSLVLNMNTEAFF.

In this sample, this clone turned up a few times. The chain employs TRBV6-5 and TRBJ1-3; TRBD1 agrees at 7 bases. V dropped 7 bases and J dropped 3; count of bases not matched to a gene: 9. The CDR3 loop spans 15 amino acids. Per the germline V gene, CDR1 is MNHEY and CDR2 is SVGAGI. The CDR3 DNA follows: TGTGCCAGCACCGACGGACAGGTCATTGGAAACACCATATATTTT. Its protein product is CASTDGQVIGNTIYF.

This sequence joins TRBV5-1 and TRBJ1-4; 10 bases line up with TRBD1. Germline CDR1 SGHRS, CDR2 YFSETQ. The CDR3 contains 16 residues. The ends lost 0 bases at V and 5 bases at J; junction bases unmatched: 4. DNA of the CDR3: TGCGCCAGCAGCTTGGCCGGACAGGGGGTGAATGAAAAACTGTTTTTT. Protein sequence: CASSLAGQGVNEKLFF.

V gene TRBV25-1 combines with J gene TRBJ1-1, with 7 bases that match TRBD1. CDR3 length equals 15 residues. J was trimmed by 1 base and V by 3 bases; bases with no gene match: 5. Germline V gene sequence: CDR1 MGHDK, CDR2 SYGVNS. The CDR3 nucleotides read TGTGCCAGCAGTGACCCAGGGGGGACGAACACTGAAGCTTTCTTT. The encoded protein is CASSDPGGTNTEAFF.

This rearrangement joins TRBV27 to TRBJ1-5; 8 nucleotides line up with TRBD1. The germline gives CDR1 MNHEY, CDR2 SMNVEV (reference sequence). The CDR3 covers 15 residues. V dropped 5 bases and J dropped 3; count of bases not matched to a gene: 6. In nucleotides, the CDR3 is TGTGCCAGCAGTGCCGGGACAGGAAACAATCAGCCCCAGCATTTT. This translates into CASSAGTGNNQPQHF.

J is TRBJ2-7 and V is TRBV30; tentatively, D is TRBD1 (5 bases). V was pared by 3 bases and J by 0 bases, with 15 bases between. The CDR3 consists of 15 residues. The germline V gene has CDR1 GTSNPN and CDR2 SVGIG (reference sequence). The CDR3 DNA reads as TGTGCCTGGAGCCTCGGCTCCAGGGCCTCCTACGAGCAGTACTTC. It encodes CAWSLGSRASYEQYF.

The chain couples TRBV30 to TRBJ2-7; TRBD2 matches 12 bases. The germline gives CDR1 GTSNPN, CDR2 SVGIG (reference sequence). The V and J ends lost 3 bases and 9 bases, in that order; junction bases with no gene match: 9. The CDR3 length is 14 residues. The CDR3 coding sequence is TGTGCCTGGAGCCGGACTAGCGGGATGGGCCGGCAGTACTTC. Translation gives CAWSRTSGMGRQYF.

This clone was found a few times. V and J are TRBV2 and TRBJ1-6; the match to TRBD1 covers 10 bases. V lost 6 bases, J lost 9 bases, and 8 bases stayed unmatched. Germline CDR1 SNHLY, CDR2 FYNNEI. This CDR3 spans 15 amino acids. The CDR3: CASRFGTGAASPLHF. The CDR3 nucleotides are TGTGCCAGCAGATTCGGGACAGGGGCGGCTTCACCCCTCCACTTT.

The CDR3 DNA follows: TGTGCCAGAAGCCCTCCCCCTGGGACAGACCAAGAGACCCAGTACTTC. Amino acids: CARSPPPGTDQETQYF. The V gene is TRBV7-5, the J gene TRBJ2-5; the D call of TRBD1 is as the table states it, not checked on the DNA. TRBV7-5 is a pseudogene. The CDR3 runs 16 residues.

The rearrangement joins TRBV9 to TRBJ1-4; possible D gene TRBD1, 5 bases. The germline V gene encodes CDR1 SGDLS and CDR2 YYNGEE. Between the trimmed V and J ends, which lost 3 bases and 8 bases, there was a span of 11 bases. CDR3 length equals 13 residues. The CDR3 DNA follows: TGTGCCAGCAGCGAGCAGGGTGGGGAAAAACTGTTTTTT. The encoded protein is CASSEQGGEKLFF.

This CDR3 is CASSKGAPQGGLRYSNQPQHF. The CDR3, as DNA: TGTGCCAGCAGCAAAGGAGCCCCCCAAGGAGGGCTCCGCTATAGCAATCAGCCCCAGCATTTT. The chain employs TRBV21-1 and TRBJ1-5. TRBV21-1 has pseudogene status. CDR3 length: 21 residues.

This chain joins TRBV5-6 and TRBJ2-7, with TRBD2 matching 11 bases. The CDR3 is 14 amino acids. V was pared by 2 bases and J by 11 bases, with 9 bases of the junction left unmatched. Germline V gives CDR1 SGHDT, CDR2 YYEEEE. CDR3 nucleotides: TGTGCCAGCAGCTTAAGCACTAGCGGGAGCGGAAAGTACTTC. Translation gives CASSLSTSGSGKYF.

The chain combines TRBV19 with TRBJ1-1; weak D call: TRBD1 (6 bases). V shed 2 bases and J shed 0 bases, with 13 bases lying between them. Germline V gene lookup returns CDR1 LNHDA and CDR2 SQIVND (reference sequence). The CDR3 totals 16 residues. CDR3 protein: CASSITGWSMNTEAFF. As DNA, the CDR3 is TGTGCCAGTAGTATAACAGGGTGGAGTATGAACACTGAAGCTTTCTTT.

The gene calls are TRBV7-9 and TRBJ2-1, with TRBD2 matching over 9 bases. Germline lookup yields CDR1 SEHNR and CDR2 FQNEAQ (reference sequence). The V segment lost 4 bases and the J segment 0 bases; nucleotides outside the gene matches: 7. This CDR3 comprises 17 residues. CDR3 DNA: TGTGCCAGCAGCTCGGGGACTAGCTCGAGCTCCTACAATGAGCAGTTCTTC. It specifies CASSSGTSSSSYNEQFF.

The chain has TRBV28 and TRBJ2-1, with a possible D match to TRBD2 (6 bases). Germline V gene lookup returns CDR1 MDHEN and CDR2 SYDVKM. The CDR3 contains 12 residues. In DNA, the CDR3 is TGTGCTGGGGGGAGCTCCTACAATGAGCAGTTCTTC. It translates to CAGGSSYNEQFF.

The rearrangement links TRBV4-2 to TRBJ2-7; 7 bases are shared with TRBD1. Germline trimming cut 4 bases from V and 0 bases from J; bases unmatched to any gene: 6. Germline V gives CDR1 LGHNA, CDR2 YNFKEQ. The CDR3 totals 15 residues. The CDR3 here is CASSPRQGYSYEQYF. The CDR3 DNA reads TGTGCCAGCAGCCCCAGACAGGGTTACTCCTACGAGCAGTACTTC.

The CDR3 bases are TGTGCCAGCAGCCAAGGTCTAGCCATTGTTTTTGAGACCCAGTACTTC. Protein: CASSQGLAIVFETQYF. J is TRBJ2-5 and V is TRBV4-2, with D possibly being TRBD2 (5 bases). Deletions cut 1 base from V and 5 bases from J, with 17 bases between. Germline CDR1 and CDR2: LGHNA and YNFKEQ. The CDR3 totals 16 residues.

The chain couples TRBV9 to TRBJ1-2; 7 bases fit TRBD1. The length of the CDR3 is 13 residues. CDR1 is SGDLS, CDR2 YYNGEE, per germline. Trimming removed 4 bases from V and 8 bases from J; junction bases left unmatched: 8. In DNA, the CDR3 is TGTGCCAGCAGCCCAGGACAGGTCGGGGGCTACACCTTC. This gives the protein CASSPGQVGGYTF.

The rearrangement joins TRBV28 to TRBJ2-1, with TRBD1 identical over 9 bases. Germline V gene lookup returns CDR1 MDHEN and CDR2 SYDVKM. The CDR3 extends over 15 amino acids. V shed 3 bases and J 6 bases; nucleotides not matched to a gene: 6. The CDR3 DNA is TGTGCCAGCAGTTTCACCGGGACAGGGCCCAATGAGCAGTTCTTC. Its protein is CASSFTGTGPNEQFF.